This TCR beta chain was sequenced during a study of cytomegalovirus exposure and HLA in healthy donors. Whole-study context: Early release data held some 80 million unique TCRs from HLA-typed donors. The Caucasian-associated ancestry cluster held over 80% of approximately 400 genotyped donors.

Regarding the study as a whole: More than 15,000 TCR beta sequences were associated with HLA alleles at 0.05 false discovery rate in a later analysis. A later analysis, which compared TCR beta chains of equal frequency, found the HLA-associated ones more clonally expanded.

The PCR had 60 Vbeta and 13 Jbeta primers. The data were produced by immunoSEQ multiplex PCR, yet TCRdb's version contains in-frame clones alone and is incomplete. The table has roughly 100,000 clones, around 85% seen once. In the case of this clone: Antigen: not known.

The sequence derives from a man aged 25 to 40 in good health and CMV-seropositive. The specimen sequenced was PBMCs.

CDR3 residues: CASSSTGNTGELFF. CDR3 bases: TGCGCCAGCAGCTCGACAGGGAACACCGGGGAGCTGTTTTTT. The chain has TRBV5-1 and TRBJ2-2; perhaps TRBD1 as D (6 bases). V was pared by 3 bases and J by 1 base, with 7 bases between. The V gene's germline CDR1 is SGHRS and CDR2 YFSETQ. The CDR3 length is 14 residues.